This entry concerns a single T cell receptor beta chain. This record belongs to a study of blood T cell repertoires in COVID-19. Germline V gene lookup returns CDR1 MNHNY and CDR2 SVGAGI (reference sequence). Between the trimmed V and J ends, which lost 4 bases and 4 bases, there was a span of 6 bases. The CDR3 runs to 12 residues. As processed by the authors: The authors estimated nucleated cell counts from reference gene primer amplification. Profiled with immunoSEQ multiplex PCR; TCRdb holds only in-frame clones, not every one. D and trimming were read from the DNA, whereas the V and J calls and clone size are those reported in that table. The table records 150,000 to 200,000 clones, 65% to 80% of them present only once.

The chain employs TRBV6-6 and TRBJ2-3; weak D call: TRBD2 (6 bases). The sequence derives from a man in his 60s with acute or convalescent COVID-19. Sequencing was performed on peripheral blood. CDR3 coding DNA: TGTGCCAGCAGTTCGGGGGCAGATACGCAGTATTTT. Its protein product is CASSSGADTQYF.